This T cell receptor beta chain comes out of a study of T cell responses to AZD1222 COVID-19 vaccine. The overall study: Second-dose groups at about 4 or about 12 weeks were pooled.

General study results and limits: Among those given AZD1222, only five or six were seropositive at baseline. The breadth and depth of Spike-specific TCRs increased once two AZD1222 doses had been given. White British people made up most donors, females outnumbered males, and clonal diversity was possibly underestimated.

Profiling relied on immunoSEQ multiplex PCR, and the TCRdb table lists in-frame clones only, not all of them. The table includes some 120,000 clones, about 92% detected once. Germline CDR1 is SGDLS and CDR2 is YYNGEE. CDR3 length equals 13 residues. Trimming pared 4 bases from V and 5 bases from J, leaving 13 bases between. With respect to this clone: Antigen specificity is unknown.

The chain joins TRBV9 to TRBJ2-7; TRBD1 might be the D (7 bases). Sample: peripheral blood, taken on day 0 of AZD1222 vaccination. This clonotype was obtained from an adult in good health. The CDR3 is CASSWQGGNEQYF. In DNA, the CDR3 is TGTGCCAGCAGCTGGCAGGGGGGTAACGAGCAGTACTTC.